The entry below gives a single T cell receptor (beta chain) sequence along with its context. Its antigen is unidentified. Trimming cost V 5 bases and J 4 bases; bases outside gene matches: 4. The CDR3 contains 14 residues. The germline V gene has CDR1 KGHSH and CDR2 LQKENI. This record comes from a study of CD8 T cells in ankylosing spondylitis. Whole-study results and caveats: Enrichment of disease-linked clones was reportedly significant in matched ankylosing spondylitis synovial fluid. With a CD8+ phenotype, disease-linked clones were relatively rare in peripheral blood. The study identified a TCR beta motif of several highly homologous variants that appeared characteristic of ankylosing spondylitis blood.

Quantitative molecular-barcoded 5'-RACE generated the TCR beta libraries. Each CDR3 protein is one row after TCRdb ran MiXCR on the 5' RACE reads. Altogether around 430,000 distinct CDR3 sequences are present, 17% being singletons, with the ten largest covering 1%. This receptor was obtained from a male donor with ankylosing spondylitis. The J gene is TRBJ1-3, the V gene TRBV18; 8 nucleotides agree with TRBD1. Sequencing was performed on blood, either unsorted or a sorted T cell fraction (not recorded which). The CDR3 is CASSAGTGGNTIYF. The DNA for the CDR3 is TGTGCCAGCTCAGCGGGGACAGGCGGAAACACCATATATTTT.